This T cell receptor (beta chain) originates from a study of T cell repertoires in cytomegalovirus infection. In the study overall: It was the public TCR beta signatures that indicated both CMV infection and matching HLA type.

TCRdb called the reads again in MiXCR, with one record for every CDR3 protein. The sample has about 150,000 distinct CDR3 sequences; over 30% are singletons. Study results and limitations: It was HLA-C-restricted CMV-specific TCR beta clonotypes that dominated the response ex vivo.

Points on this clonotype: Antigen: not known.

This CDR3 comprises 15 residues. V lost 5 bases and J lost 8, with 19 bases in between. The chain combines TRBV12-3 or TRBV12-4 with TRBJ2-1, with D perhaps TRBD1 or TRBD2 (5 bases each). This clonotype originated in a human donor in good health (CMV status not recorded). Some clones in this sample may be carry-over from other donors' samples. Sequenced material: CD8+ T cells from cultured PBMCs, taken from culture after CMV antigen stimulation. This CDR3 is CASSPGTPLEDEQFF. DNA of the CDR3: TGTGCCAGCAGTCCTGGGACCCCGCTAGAGGATGAGCAGTTCTTC.